The present entry profiles one T cell receptor beta chain with its context. At one boundary the junction diverges from the germline segment, which might be a read error. The data derive from a study of Graves' ophthalmopathy and Graves' hyperthyroidism. Per the germline V gene, CDR1 is SGHRS and CDR2 is YFSETQ. There are 14 residues in the CDR3. The TCR beta CDR3 regions underwent amplification from RNA transcripts. HTBI-primed first-round RT-PCR preceded second-round multiplex PCR. TCRdb fed the multiplex PCR reads into MiXCR, producing one record per CDR3 protein. The sample includes 680,000 or so distinct CDR3 sequences, about 20% of them seen just once. Stable hyperthyroidism meant no ophthalmopathy within 18 months of follow-up. Enrolled hyperthyroidism patients had a new diagnosis, a duration under 2 months, and an age of 18 to 65.

The sequence was collected from a woman in her late teens or twenties with stable Graves' hyperthyroidism. Some clones in this sample may be carry-over from other donors' samples. The V gene is TRBV5-1, the J gene TRBJ2-5, with 8 positions matching TRBD1. Sequences were obtained from peripheral blood. In nucleotides, the CDR3 is TGCGCCAGCAGCTTGGCTACAGGGGGAGAGACCAAGTACTTC. Translation: CASSLATGGETKYF.